These 6 T cell receptor beta chains share one sample of origin, sequenced in a study of cytomegalovirus exposure and HLA in healthy donors. Produced via immunoSEQ multiplex PCR; TCRdb's table is partial and in-frame only. The sample has about 240,000 clones; around 87% are singletons. The specimen was PBMCs. The source is a woman aged 25 to 39 in good health and CMV-seropositive.

This chain links TRBV30 with TRBJ1-3; possibly TRBD1 for D (5 bases). Trimming removed 0 bases from V and 4 bases from J, with 10 bases in between. Germline lookup yields CDR1 GTSNPN and CDR2 SVGIG (reference sequence). This CDR3 has 14 amino acids. DNA of the CDR3: TGTGCCTGGAGTGTCGGGGGTGGAGGAAACACCATATATTTT. Translated, it gives CAWSVGGGGNTIYF.

The V call is TRBV2, the J call TRBJ2-7, with 9 nucleotides matching TRBD1. This CDR3 spans 16 amino acids. Germline V gives CDR1 SNHLY, CDR2 FYNNEI. V was pared by 6 bases and J by 5 bases, with 14 bases of the junction left unmatched. The CDR3 region is CASRPGQGRPGDEQYF. The CDR3 nucleotides are TGTGCCAGCAGACCGGGACAGGGACGCCCAGGGGACGAGCAGTACTTC.

This clone was observed a single time. V is TRBV4-2 and J is TRBJ2-5; 8 bases agree with TRBD1. J lost 1 base, V lost 4 bases, and 5 bases had no gene match. The germline CDR1 and CDR2 sequences are LGHNA and YNFKEQ. This CDR3 is built from 15 residues. The CDR3 loop is CASSRGTGGQETQYF. Here the CDR3 DNA reads TGTGCCAGCAGCCGAGGTACAGGGGGCCAAGAGACCCAGTACTTC.

The chain couples TRBV19 to TRBJ2-7; 7 nucleotides match TRBD1. Germline V gene lookup returns CDR1 LNHDA and CDR2 SQIVND (reference sequence). Trimming removed 4 bases from V and 4 bases from J; junction bases left unmatched: 13. The CDR3 spans 16 residues. In nucleotides, the CDR3 is TGTGCCAGTAGTACTCTCTGGGCAGGGGGTCAGTACGAGCAGTACTTC. As protein: CASSTLWAGGQYEQYF. Full variable domain (missing parts from reference TRBV19 and TRBJ2-7): DGGITQSPKYLFRKEGQNVTLSCEQNLNHDAMYWYRQDPGQGLRLIYYSQIVNDFQKGDIAEGYSVSREKKESFPLTVTSAQKNPTAFYLCASSTLWAGGQYEQYFGPGTRLTVT.

The CDR3 loop is CASSLGTSGRTSETQYF. The CDR3 DNA reads TGCGCCAGCAGCTTGGGGACTAGCGGGAGAACGTCGGAGACCCAGTACTTC. The rearrangement joins TRBV5-1 to TRBJ2-5; 13 positions match TRBD2. J was trimmed by 5 bases and V by 0 bases; bases with no gene match: 7. The germline V gene encodes CDR1 SGHRS and CDR2 YFSETQ. The length of the CDR3 is 17 residues.

V usage is TRBV4-1 and J usage is TRBJ1-4; D perhaps matches TRBD1 (5 bases). In germline, CDR1 is MGHRA, CDR2 YSYEKL. The germline V and J ends were trimmed by 3 bases and 8 bases, with 16 bases remaining between them. The CDR3 is 15 amino acids. CDR3 sequence: CASSHTGGTSEKLFF. The CDR3 bases are TGCGCCAGCAGCCACACGGGGGGAACGAGCGAAAAACTGTTTTTT.